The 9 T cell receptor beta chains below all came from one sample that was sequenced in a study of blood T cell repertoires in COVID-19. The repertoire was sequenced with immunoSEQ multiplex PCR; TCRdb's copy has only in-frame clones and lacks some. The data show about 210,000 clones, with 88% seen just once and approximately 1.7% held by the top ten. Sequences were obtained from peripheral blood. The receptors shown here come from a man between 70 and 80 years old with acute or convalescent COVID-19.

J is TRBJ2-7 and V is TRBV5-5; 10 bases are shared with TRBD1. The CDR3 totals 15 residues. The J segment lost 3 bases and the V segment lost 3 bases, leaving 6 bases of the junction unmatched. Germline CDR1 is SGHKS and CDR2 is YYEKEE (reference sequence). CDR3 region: CASSWEGQGYYEQYF. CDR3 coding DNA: TGTGCCAGCAGCTGGGAGGGACAGGGGTACTACGAGCAGTACTTC.

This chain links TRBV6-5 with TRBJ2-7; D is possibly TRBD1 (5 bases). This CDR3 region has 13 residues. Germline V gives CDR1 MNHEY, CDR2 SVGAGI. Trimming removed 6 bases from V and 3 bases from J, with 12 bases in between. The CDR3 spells CASRLREIYEQYF. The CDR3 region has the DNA TGTGCCAGCAGACTCAGGGAAATCTACGAGCAGTACTTC.

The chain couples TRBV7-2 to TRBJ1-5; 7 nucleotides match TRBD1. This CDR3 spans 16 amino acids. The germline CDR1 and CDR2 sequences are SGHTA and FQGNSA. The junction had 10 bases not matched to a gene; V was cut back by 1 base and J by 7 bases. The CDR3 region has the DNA TGTGCCAGCAGCTTAGGGCCAACAGGGGCAGGGCAGCCCCAGCATTTT. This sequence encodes CASSLGPTGAGQPQHF.

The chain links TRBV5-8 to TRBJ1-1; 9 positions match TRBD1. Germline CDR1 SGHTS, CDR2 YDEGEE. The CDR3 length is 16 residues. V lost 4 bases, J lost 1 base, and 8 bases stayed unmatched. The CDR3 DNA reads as TGTGCCAGCAGCCTAACAGGGGGCAGGGGGAACACTGAAGCTTTCTTT. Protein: CASSLTGGRGNTEAFF.

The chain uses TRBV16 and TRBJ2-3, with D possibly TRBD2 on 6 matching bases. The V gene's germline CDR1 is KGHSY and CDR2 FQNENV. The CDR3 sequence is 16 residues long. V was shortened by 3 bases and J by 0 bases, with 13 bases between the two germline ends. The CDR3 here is CASSHTRGTSTDTQYF. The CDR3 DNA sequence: TGTGCCAGCAGCCATACGCGGGGAACTAGCACAGATACGCAGTATTTT.

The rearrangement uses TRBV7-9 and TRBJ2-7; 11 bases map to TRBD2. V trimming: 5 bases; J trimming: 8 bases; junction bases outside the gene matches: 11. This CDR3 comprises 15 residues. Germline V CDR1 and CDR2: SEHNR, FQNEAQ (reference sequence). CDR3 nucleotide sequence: TGTGCCAGCAGCCTAGGTACTAGCGGGGGCTCCCAGCAGTACTTC. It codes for CASSLGTSGGSQQYF.

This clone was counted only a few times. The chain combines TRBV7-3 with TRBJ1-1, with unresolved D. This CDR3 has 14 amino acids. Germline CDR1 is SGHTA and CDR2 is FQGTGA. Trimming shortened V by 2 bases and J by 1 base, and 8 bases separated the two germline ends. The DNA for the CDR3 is TGTGCCAGCAGCTTATCGCGCTCGAACACTGAAGCTTTCTTT. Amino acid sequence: CASSLSRSNTEAFF.

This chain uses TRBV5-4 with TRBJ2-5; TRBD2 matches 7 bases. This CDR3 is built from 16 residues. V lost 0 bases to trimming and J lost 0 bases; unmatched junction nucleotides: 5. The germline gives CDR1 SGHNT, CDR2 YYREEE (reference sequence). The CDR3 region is CASSLGVSGNQETQYF. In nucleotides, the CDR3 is TGTGCCAGCAGCTTGGGTGTAAGCGGGAACCAAGAGACCCAGTACTTC.

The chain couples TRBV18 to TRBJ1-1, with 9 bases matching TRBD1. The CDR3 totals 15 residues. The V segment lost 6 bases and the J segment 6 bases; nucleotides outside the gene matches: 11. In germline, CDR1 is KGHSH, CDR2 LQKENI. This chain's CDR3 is CASSPTTRDRAEAFF. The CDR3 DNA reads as TGTGCCAGCTCGCCCACCACTCGGGACAGGGCTGAAGCTTTCTTT.